The source of this T cell receptor beta chain is a study of cytomegalovirus exposure and HLA in healthy donors. Findings and caveats of the study: Cytomegalovirus-associated TCR beta chains were listed, numbering roughly 150. Cytomegalovirus status was reportedly diagnosed by the classifier with high specificity and sensitivity.

Germline CDR1 is LNHNV and CDR2 is YYDKDF (reference sequence). Trimming at V came to 5 bases and at J to 6 bases, leaving 13 bases not matched to a gene. The CDR3 is 17 amino acids. As regards this clone: The antigen remains unidentified.

The donors were members of the validation cohort comprising approximately 110 subjects, separate from the roughly 680-subject first cohort. Here immunoSEQ multiplex PCR was the method, and the copy in TCRdb shows in-frame clones only, minus some. The sample lists 200,000 to 300,000 clones; more than 85% were seen once. The chain has TRBV15 and TRBJ1-5, with 10 nucleotides matching TRBD1. Input material: PBMCs. This receptor was identified in a man between 18 and 29 years old in good health and CMV-seropositive. DNA of the CDR3: TGTGCCACCAGCCCCCCCAGATCCGGGACAGGGGTTCAGCCCCAGCATTTT. Amino acids: CATSPPRSGTGVQPQHF.